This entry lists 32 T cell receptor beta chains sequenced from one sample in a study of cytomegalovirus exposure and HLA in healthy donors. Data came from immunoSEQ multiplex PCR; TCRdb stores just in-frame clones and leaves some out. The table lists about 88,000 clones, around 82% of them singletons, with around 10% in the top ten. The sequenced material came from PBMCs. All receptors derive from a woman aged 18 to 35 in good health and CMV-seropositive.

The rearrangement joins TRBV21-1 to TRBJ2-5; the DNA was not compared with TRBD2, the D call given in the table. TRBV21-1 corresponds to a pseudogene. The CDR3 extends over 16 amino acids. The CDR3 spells CASSKERQKIQETQYF. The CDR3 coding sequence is TGTGCCAGCAGCAAAGAGCGGCAGAAAATACAAGAGACCCAGTACTTC.

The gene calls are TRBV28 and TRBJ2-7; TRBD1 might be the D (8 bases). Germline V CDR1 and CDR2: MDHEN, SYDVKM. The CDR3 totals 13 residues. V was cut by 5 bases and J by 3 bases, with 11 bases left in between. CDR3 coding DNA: TGTGCCAGCAGTCACAGGGGGGGCTACGAGCAGTACTTC. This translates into CASSHRGGYEQYF.

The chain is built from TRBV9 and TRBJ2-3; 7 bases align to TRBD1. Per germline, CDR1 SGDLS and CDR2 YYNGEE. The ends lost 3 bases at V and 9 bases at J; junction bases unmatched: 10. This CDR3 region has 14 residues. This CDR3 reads CASSAPDREGTQYF. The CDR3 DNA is TGTGCCAGCAGCGCTCCAGACAGGGAAGGGACGCAGTATTTT.

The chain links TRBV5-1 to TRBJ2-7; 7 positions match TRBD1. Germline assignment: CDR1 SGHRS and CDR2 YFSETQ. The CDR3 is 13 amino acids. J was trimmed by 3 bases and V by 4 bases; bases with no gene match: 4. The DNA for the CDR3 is TGCGCCAGCAGCACTGGACAGGTCTACGAGCAGTACTTC. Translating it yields CASSTGQVYEQYF.

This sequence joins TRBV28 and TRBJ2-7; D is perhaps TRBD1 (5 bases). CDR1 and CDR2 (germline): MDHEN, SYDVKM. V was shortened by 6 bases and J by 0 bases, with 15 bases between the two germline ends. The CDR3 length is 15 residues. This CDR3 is CASSLNPTGSYEQYF. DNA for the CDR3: TGTGCCAGCAGCCTCAATCCTACAGGCTCCTACGAGCAGTACTTC. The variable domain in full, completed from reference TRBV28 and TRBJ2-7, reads DVKVTQSSRYLVKRTGEKVFLECVQDMDHENMFWYRQDPGLGLRLIYFSYDVKMKEKGDIPEGYSVSREKKERFSLILESASTNQTSMYLCASSLNPTGSYEQYFGPGTRLTVT.

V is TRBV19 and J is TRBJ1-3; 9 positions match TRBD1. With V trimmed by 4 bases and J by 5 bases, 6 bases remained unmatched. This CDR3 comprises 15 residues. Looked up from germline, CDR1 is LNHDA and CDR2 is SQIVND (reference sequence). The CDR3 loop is CASSTQGTGRNTIYF. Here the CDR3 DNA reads TGTGCCAGTAGTACCCAAGGGACAGGGAGAAACACCATATATTTT.

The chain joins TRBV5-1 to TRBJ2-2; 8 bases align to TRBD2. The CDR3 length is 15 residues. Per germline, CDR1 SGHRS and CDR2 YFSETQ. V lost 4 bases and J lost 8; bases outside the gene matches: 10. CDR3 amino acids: CASSTGTRTRGELFF. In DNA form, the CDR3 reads TGCGCCAGCAGCACCGGGACTAGGACCAGGGGGGAGCTGTTTTTT.

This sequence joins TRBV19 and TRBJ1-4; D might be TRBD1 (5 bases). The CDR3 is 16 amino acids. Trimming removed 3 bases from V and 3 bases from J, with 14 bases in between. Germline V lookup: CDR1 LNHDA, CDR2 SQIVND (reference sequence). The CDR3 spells CASSMIGPGPNEKLFF. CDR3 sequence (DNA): TGTGCCAGTAGTATGATAGGGCCAGGGCCTAATGAAAAACTGTTTTTT.

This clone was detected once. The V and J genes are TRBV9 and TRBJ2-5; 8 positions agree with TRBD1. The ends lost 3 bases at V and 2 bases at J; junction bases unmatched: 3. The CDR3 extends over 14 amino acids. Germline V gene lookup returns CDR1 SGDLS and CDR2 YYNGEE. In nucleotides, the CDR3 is TGTGCCAGCAGCGCCACAGGGGGACAAGAGACCCAGTACTTC. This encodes CASSATGGQETQYF.

This CDR3 is CASSLYPGETQYF. In nucleotides, the CDR3 is TGTGCCAGCAGCTTATATCCGGGGGAGACCCAGTACTTC. The chain couples TRBV7-9 to TRBJ2-5; possibly TRBD2 for D (5 bases). There are 13 residues in the CDR3. Germline values: CDR1 SEHNR, CDR2 FQNEAQ (reference sequence). V was cut by 2 bases and J by 5 bases, with 9 bases left in between.

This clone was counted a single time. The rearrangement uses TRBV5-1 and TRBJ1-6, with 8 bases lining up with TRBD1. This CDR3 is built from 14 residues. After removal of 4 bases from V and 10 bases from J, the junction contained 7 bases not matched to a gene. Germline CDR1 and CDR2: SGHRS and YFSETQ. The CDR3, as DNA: TGCGCCAGCAGCCTGGACAGGGCAGAGTCACCCCTCCACTTT. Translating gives CASSLDRAESPLHF. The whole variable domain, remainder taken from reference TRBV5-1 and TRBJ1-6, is KAGVTQTPRYLIKTRGQQVTLSCSPISGHRSVSWYQQTPGQGLQFLFEYFSETQRNKGNFPGRFSGRQFSNSRSEMNVSTLELGDSALYLCASSLDRAESPLHFGNGTRLTVT.

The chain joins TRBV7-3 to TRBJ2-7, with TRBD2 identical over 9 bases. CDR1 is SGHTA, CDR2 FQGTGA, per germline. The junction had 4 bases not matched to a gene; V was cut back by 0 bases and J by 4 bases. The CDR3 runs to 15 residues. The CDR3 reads CASSLTAGGLYEQYF. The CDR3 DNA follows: TGTGCCAGCAGCTTAACGGCGGGGGGGCTATACGAGCAGTACTTC.

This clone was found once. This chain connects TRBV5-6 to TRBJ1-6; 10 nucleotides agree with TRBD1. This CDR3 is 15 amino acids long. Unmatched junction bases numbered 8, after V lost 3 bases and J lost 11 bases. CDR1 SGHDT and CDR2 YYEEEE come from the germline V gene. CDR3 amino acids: CASSWDRGLDAPLHF. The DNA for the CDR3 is TGTGCCAGCAGCTGGGACAGGGGCCTGGATGCACCCCTCCACTTT.

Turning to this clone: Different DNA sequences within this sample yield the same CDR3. In DNA form, the CDR3 reads TGTGCCAGCAGTTACAACCGGGGAGACCACGAGCAGTACTTC. Protein: CASSYNRGDHEQYF. The chain combines TRBV6-5 with TRBJ2-7, with a tentative D call TRBD2 (5 bases). CDR1 is MNHEY, CDR2 SVGAGI, per germline. V was shortened by 2 bases and J by 5 bases, with 13 bases between the two germline ends. The CDR3 contains 14 residues.

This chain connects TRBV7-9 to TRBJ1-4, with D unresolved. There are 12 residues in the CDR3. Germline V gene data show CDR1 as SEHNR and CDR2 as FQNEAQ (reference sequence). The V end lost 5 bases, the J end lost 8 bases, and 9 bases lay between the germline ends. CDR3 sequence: CASSVSFEKLFF. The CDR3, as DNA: TGTGCCAGCAGCGTTAGTTTCGAAAAACTGTTTTTT.

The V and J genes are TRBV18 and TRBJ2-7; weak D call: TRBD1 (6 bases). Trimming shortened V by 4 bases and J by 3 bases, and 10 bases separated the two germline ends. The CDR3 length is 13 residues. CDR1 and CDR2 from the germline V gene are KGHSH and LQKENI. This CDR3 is CASSLRTVYEQYF. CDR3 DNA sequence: TGTGCCAGCTCACTTCGGACAGTCTACGAGCAGTACTTC.

CDR3 sequence: CSVAGPSSYGYTF. As DNA, the CDR3 is TGCAGCGTCGCGGGACCGAGCTCCTATGGCTACACCTTC. V gene TRBV29-1 combines with J gene TRBJ1-2, with D perhaps matching TRBD1 (5 bases). With 6 bases removed from V and 4 bases from J, the gap between germline ends came to 15 bases. This CDR3 is built from 13 residues. Germline V lookup: CDR1 SQVTM, CDR2 ANQGSEA. Variable domain in full (rest from reference TRBV29-1 and TRBJ1-2): SAVISQKPSRDICQRGTSLTIQCQVDSQVTMMFWYRQQPGQSLTLIATANQGSEATYESGFVIDKFPISRPNLTFSTLTVSNMSPEDSSIYLCSVAGPSSYGYTFGSGTRLTVV.

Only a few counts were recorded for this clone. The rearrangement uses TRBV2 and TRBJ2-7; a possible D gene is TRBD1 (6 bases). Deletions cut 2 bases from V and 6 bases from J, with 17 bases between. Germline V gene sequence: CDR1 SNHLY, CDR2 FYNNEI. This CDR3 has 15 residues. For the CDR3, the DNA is TGTGCCAGCAGTGAAATTAAGGGGGAAGTGCGCGAGCAGTACTTC. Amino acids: CASSEIKGEVREQYF.

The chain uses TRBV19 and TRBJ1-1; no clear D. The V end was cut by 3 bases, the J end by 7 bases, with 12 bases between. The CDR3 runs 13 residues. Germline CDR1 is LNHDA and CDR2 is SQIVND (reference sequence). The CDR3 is CASSIYRRSEAFF. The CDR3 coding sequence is TGTGCCAGTAGTATTTATAGGAGAAGTGAAGCTTTCTTT.

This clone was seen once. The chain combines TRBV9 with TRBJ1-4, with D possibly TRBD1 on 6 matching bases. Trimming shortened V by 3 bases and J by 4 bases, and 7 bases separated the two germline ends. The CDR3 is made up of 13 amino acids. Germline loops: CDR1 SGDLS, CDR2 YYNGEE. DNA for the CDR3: TGTGCCAGCAGCGGAGGGGGTAATGAAAAACTGTTTTTT. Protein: CASSGGGNEKLFF.

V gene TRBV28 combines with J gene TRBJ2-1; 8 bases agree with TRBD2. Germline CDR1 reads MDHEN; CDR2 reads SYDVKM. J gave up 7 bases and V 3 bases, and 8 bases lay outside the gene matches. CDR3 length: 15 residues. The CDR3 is CASSFSAGGRNEQFF. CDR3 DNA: TGTGCCAGCAGTTTTTCTGCGGGGGGAAGGAATGAGCAGTTCTTC.

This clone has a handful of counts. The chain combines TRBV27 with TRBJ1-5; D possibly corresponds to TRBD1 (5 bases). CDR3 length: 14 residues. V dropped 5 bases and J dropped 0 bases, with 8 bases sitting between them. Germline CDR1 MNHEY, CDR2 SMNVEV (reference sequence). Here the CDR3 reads CASSGHYSNQPQHF. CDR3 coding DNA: TGTGCCAGCAGTGGACATTATAGCAATCAGCCCCAGCATTTT.

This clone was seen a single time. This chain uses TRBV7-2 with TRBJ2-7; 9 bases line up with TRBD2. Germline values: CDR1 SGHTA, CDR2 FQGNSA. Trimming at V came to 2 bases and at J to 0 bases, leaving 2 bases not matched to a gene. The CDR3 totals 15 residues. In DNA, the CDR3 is TGTGCCAGCAGCTTAAAGCGGGGGGTCTCCTACGAGCAGTACTTC. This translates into CASSLKRGVSYEQYF.

CDR3 protein: CAISESPGQPQHF. Written as DNA, the CDR3 is TGTGCCATCAGTGAGTCACCGGGTCAGCCCCAGCATTTT. The chain has TRBV10-3 and TRBJ1-5; no reliable D call. V lost 0 bases and J 6 bases, leaving 6 bases between the germline ends. The CDR3 length is 13 residues. The germline gives CDR1 ENHRY, CDR2 SYGVKD.

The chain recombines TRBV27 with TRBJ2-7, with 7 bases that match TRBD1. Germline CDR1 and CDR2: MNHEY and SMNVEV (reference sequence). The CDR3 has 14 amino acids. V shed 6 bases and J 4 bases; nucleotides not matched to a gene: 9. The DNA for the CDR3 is TGTGCCAGCAGCCTTAACAGGGGCGGGTACGAGCAGTACTTC. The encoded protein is CASSLNRGGYEQYF.

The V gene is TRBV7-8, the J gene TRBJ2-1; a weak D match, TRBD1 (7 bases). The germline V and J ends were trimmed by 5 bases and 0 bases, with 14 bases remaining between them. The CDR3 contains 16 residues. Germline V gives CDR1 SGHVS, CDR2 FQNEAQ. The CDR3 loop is CASSLWGDSSYNEQFF. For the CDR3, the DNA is TGTGCCAGCAGCCTCTGGGGGGACAGCTCCTACAATGAGCAGTTCTTC.

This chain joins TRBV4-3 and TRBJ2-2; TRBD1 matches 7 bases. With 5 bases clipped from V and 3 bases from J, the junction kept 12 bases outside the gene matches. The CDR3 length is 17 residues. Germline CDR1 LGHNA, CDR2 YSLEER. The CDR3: CASSTDRSGGYTGELFF. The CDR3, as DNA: TGCGCCAGCAGCACGGACAGATCAGGGGGATACACCGGGGAGCTGTTTTTT.

The CDR3 sequence: CAITRLQQNTEAFF. The DNA for the CDR3 is TGTGCCATCACCCGGCTACAGCAGAACACTGAAGCTTTCTTT. This chain joins TRBV10-3 and TRBJ1-1; D not certain. V gave up 7 bases and J gave up 1 base, with 13 bases separating them. The CDR3 has 14 residues. Germline assignment: CDR1 ENHRY and CDR2 SYGVKD.

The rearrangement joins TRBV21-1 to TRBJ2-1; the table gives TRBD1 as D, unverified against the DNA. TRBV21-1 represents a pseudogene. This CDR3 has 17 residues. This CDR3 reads CASRTPWRQKSYNEQFF. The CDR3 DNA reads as TGTGCCAGCAGGACCCCCTGGAGACAGAAATCCTACAATGAGCAGTTCTTC.

CDR3 bases: TGCAGCGTTAGACAGCCACTTAGCAACACTGAAGCTTTCTTT. This sequence encodes CSVRQPLSNTEAFF. The chain joins TRBV29-1 to TRBJ1-1, with D maybe TRBD1 (5 bases). CDR1 SQVTM and CDR2 ANQGSEA come from the germline V gene. The V gene lost 5 bases and the J gene lost 2 bases, with 15 bases spanning the gap. CDR3 size: 14 residues.

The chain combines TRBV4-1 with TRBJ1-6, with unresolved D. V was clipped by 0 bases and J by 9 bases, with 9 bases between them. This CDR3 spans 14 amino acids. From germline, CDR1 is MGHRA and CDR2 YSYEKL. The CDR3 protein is CASSQDDRGSPLHF. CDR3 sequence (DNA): TGCGCCAGCAGCCAAGATGATCGGGGTTCACCCCTCCACTTT.

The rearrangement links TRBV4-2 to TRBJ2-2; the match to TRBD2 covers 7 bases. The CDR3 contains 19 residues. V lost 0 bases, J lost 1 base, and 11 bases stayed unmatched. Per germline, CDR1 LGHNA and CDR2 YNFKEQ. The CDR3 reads CASSQEGLAGVLNTGELFF. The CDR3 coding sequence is TGTGCCAGCAGCCAAGAAGGACTCGCGGGGGTATTGAACACCGGGGAGCTGTTTTTT.